This T cell receptor (beta chain) derives from a study of cytomegalovirus exposure and HLA in healthy donors. In the study overall: An early data release held some 89 million unique TCRs from HLA-typed donors. Whole-study results and caveats: Trimming of TCR beta V- and J-genes showed a link, identified in a later analysis, to a missense DCLRE1C variant. It was reportedly the case that the classifier diagnosed cytomegalovirus status with high specificity and sensitivity.

CDR3 length: 18 amino acids. Trimming cost V 0 bases and J 3 bases; bases outside gene matches: 7. With respect to this clone: What it binds is not known.

PCR employed 60 Vbeta and 13 Jbeta primers. As originally analysed: Some 9.9 million shared chains were among tens of millions of unique TCR beta chains counted in a later analysis. Using immunoSEQ multiplex PCR, the repertoire was profiled, and TCRdb retains in-frame clones only, with some absent. Clonal size and the V and J genes are those of that table, whereas D and trimming came from the DNA. The sample shows about 100,000 clones, around two thirds of them seen only once. The sequenced material came from PBMCs. The receptor comes from a man aged 45 to 65 in good health and CMV-seropositive. This rearrangement joins TRBV6-7 to TRBJ2-2; TRBD2 aligns across 10 bases. TRBV6-7 is given ORF status, its function remaining uncertain. Written as DNA, the CDR3 is TGTGCCAGCAGTTACTCCTCCACTAGCGGGGATCACACCGGGGAGCTGTTTTTT. The encoded protein is CASSYSSTSGDHTGELFF.